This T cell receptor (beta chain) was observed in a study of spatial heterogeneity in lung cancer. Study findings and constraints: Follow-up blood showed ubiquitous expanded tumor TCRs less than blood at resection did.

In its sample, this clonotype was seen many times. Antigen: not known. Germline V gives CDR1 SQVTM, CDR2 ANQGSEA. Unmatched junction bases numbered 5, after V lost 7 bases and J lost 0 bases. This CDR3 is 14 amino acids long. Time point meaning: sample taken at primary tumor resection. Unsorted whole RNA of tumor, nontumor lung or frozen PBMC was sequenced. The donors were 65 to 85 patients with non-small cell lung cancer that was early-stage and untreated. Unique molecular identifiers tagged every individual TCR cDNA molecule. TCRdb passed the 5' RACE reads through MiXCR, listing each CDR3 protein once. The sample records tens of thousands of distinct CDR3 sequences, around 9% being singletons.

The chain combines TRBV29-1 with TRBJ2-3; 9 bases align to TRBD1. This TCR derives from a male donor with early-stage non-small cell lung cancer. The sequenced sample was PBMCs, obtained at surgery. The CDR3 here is CSAEQGASTDTQYF. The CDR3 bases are TGCAGCGCCGAACAGGGGGCCAGCACAGATACGCAGTATTTT.